Presented here are 24 T cell receptor beta chains from one specimen sequenced in a study of cytomegalovirus exposure and HLA in healthy donors. TCRdb's table, derived via immunoSEQ multiplex PCR, lists solely in-frame clones and lacks some. The sample lists 150,000 to 200,000 clones; roughly 85% were seen once. The sequencing sample was made of PBMCs. These receptors all stem from a man aged 18 to 29 in good health and CMV-seropositive.

The V and J genes are TRBV29-1 and TRBJ2-3; TRBD2 agrees at 10 bases. Germline trimming cut 4 bases from V and 5 bases from J; bases unmatched to any gene: 6. The CDR3 is 14 residues long. Germline V gives CDR1 SQVTM, CDR2 ANQGSEA. The DNA for the CDR3 is TGCAGCGTTGTTCTAGCGGGAGTTCTAGATACGCAGTATTTT. This codes for CSVVLAGVLDTQYF.

The V call is TRBV30, the J call TRBJ2-7, with 11 bases identical to TRBD2. Trimming removed 7 bases from V and 3 bases from J; junction bases left unmatched: 5. CDR3 length: 13 residues. Germline CDR1 and CDR2: GTSNPN and SVGIG (reference sequence). The CDR3 coding sequence is TGTGCCTCCGGGACTAGCGGCCACTACGAGCAGTACTTC. Protein sequence: CASGTSGHYEQYF.

The J gene is TRBJ2-7, the V gene TRBV7-2, with TRBD1 matching over 10 bases. The germline CDR1 and CDR2 sequences are SGHTA and FQGNSA. After removal of 4 bases from V and 4 bases from J, the junction contained 7 bases not matched to a gene. This CDR3 has 15 amino acids. CDR3 protein: CASSSGQGVLYEQYF. CDR3 DNA: TGTGCCAGCAGCTCCGGACAGGGGGTATTGTACGAGCAGTACTTC.

This clone was picked up a small number of times. The genes are TRBV2 and TRBJ2-7; tentative D call: TRBD1 (6 bases). Trimming removed 3 bases at V and 2 bases at J, with 8 bases between. Germline loops: CDR1 SNHLY, CDR2 FYNNEI. The CDR3 runs 13 residues. In nucleotides, the CDR3 is TGTGCCAGCAGTGAGGACAGTACCTACGAGCAGTACTTC. This encodes CASSEDSTYEQYF.

The V gene is TRBV2, the J gene TRBJ2-1; 9 bases map to TRBD2. The V gene end was trimmed by 9 bases and the J gene end by 8 bases; junction bases not matched to a gene: 11. This CDR3 contains 14 residues. Looked up from germline, CDR1 is SNHLY and CDR2 is FYNNEI. The CDR3, as DNA: TGTGCCAGACAGAATAGCGGGAGTCGCGATGAGCAGTTCTTC. It yields the protein CARQNSGSRDEQFF.

This chain links TRBV7-6 with TRBJ2-7, with 8 bases lining up with TRBD1. Trimming cost V 1 base and J 0 bases; bases outside gene matches: 2. The CDR3 is made up of 15 amino acids. Germline values: CDR1 SGHVS, CDR2 FNYEAQ. CDR3 region: CASSLGDRNSYEQYF. In nucleotides, the CDR3 is TGTGCCAGCAGCTTAGGGGACAGGAACTCCTACGAGCAGTACTTC.

The chain has TRBV27 and TRBJ2-2, with 8 bases identical to TRBD1. V shed 7 bases and J 5 bases; nucleotides not matched to a gene: 6. The CDR3 contains 14 residues. Germline loops: CDR1 MNHEY, CDR2 SMNVEV (reference sequence). The CDR3 coding sequence is TGTGCCAGCATCAAACAGGGGGGAACCGGGGAGCTGTTTTTT. This gives the protein CASIKQGGTGELFF.

The chain joins TRBV7-2 to TRBJ2-7; 13 positions agree with TRBD2. Germline V gene sequence: CDR1 SGHTA, CDR2 FQGNSA. V gave up 4 bases and J gave up 5 bases; unmatched junction bases: 2. CDR3 length: 14 amino acids. CDR3 DNA: TGTGCCAGCAGCTCTGGGACTAGCGGGAACGAGCAGTACTTC. Translated, it gives CASSSGTSGNEQYF. The variable domain in full, with the rest retrieved from reference TRBV7-2 and TRBJ2-7, is GAGVSQSPSNKVTEKGKDVELRCDPISGHTALYWYRQSLGQGLEFLIYFQGNSAPDKSGLPSDRFSAERTGGSVSTLTIQRTQQEDSAVYLCASSSGTSGNEQYFGPGTRLTVT.

The chain combines TRBV11-3 with TRBJ1-1; D is perhaps TRBD1 (6 bases). Germline V CDR1 and CDR2: SGHNT, YENEEA. Trimming took 6 bases from V and 1 from J, leaving 12 bases between them. CDR3 length: 14 amino acids. The CDR3 DNA sequence: TGTGCCAGCAGTAGGGGGGGCCAGAACACTGAAGCTTTCTTT. It codes for CASSRGGQNTEAFF.

J is TRBJ1-1 and V is TRBV6-5; 7 bases line up with TRBD1. J lost 2 bases, V lost 5 bases, and 8 bases had no gene match. The CDR3 is made up of 15 amino acids. Germline assignment: CDR1 MNHEY and CDR2 SVGAGI. The CDR3 protein is CASSPGGRGNTEAFF. Written as DNA, the CDR3 is TGTGCCAGCAGTCCAGGGGGTCGGGGTAACACTGAAGCTTTCTTT.

This chain uses TRBV28 with TRBJ1-2; the match to TRBD1 covers 7 bases. The V segment lost 8 bases and the J segment 7 bases; nucleotides outside the gene matches: 1. Per the germline V gene, CDR1 is MDHEN and CDR2 is SYDVKM. This CDR3 is 10 amino acids long. The CDR3: CASHRGGYTF. For the CDR3, the DNA is TGTGCCAGCCACAGGGGTGGCTACACCTTC.

This chain joins TRBV27 and TRBJ2-3; tentatively, D is TRBD2 (6 bases). Germline V gene data show CDR1 as MNHEY and CDR2 as SMNVEV (reference sequence). The V gene lost 3 bases and the J gene lost 5 bases, with 18 bases spanning the gap. The CDR3 totals 16 residues. The CDR3: CASSFGRSGSGDTQYF. The CDR3 bases are TGTGCCAGCAGTTTCGGGAGAAGCGGTTCCGGAGATACGCAGTATTTT.

The chain couples TRBV30 to TRBJ1-2; a weak D match, TRBD1 (6 bases). This CDR3 is built from 14 residues. V was cut by 0 bases and J by 4 bases, with 12 bases left in between. The germline V gene encodes CDR1 GTSNPN and CDR2 SVGIG (reference sequence). In DNA, the CDR3 is TGTGCCTGGAGTGTACAGGGACACGGCTATGGCTACACCTTC. Translation: CAWSVQGHGYGYTF.

The chain is built from TRBV2 and TRBJ2-2; possible D gene TRBD1, 5 bases. Germline CDR1 is SNHLY and CDR2 is FYNNEI. The CDR3 totals 14 residues. The V end lost 5 bases, the J end lost 3 bases, and 10 bases lay between the germline ends. The CDR3 loop is CASSTTDYTGELFF. CDR3 sequence (DNA): TGTGCCAGCAGTACGACAGATTACACCGGGGAGCTGTTTTTT.

This chain connects TRBV30 to TRBJ1-2; D is unclear. The germline gives CDR1 GTSNPN, CDR2 SVGIG (reference sequence). Trimming left V 0 bases short and J 4 bases short, with 9 bases between. The CDR3 is 13 amino acids. The CDR3 coding sequence is TGTGCCTGGAGTGTAAACAGTATCTATGGCTACACCTTC. Its protein product is CAWSVNSIYGYTF.

This rearrangement joins TRBV10-1 to TRBJ1-4, with D possibly matching TRBD1 (5 bases). Trimming stripped 5 bases from V and 1 base from J, with 17 bases between. The germline CDR1 and CDR2 sequences are WNHNN and SYGVQD (reference sequence). The CDR3 is made up of 17 amino acids. The CDR3 DNA sequence: TGCGCCAGCAGTTCGCCCCCCGGAGGGGTAACTAATGAAAAACTGTTTTTT. The encoded protein is CASSSPPGGVTNEKLFF.

The sample holds a few counts of this clone. The genes are TRBV11-1 and TRBJ2-1; D might be TRBD2 (5 bases). The CDR3 is 14 residues long. The germline gives CDR1 SGHAT, CDR2 FQDESV (reference sequence). V was cut by 1 base and J by 9 bases, with 13 bases left in between. This CDR3 reads CASSLGSSTSEQFF. The CDR3 bases are TGTGCCAGCAGCTTAGGGTCTAGCACCAGTGAGCAGTTCTTC.

CDR3 sequence reads: CASSLDRATDGYTF. In nucleotides, the CDR3 is TGTGCCAGCAGCCTCGACAGGGCCACGGATGGCTACACCTTC. This chain connects TRBV2 to TRBJ1-2, with 7 bases aligning to TRBD1. The CDR3 runs 14 residues. CDR1 is SNHLY, CDR2 FYNNEI, per germline. The V segment lost 6 bases and the J segment 6 bases; nucleotides outside the gene matches: 10.

The chain recombines TRBV28 with TRBJ1-2; D is perhaps TRBD1 (6 bases). The CDR3 is 12 residues long. The V end lost 9 bases, the J end lost 6 bases, and 14 bases lay between the germline ends. Germline CDR1 and CDR2: MDHEN and SYDVKM. The CDR3 protein is CASWGPGDGYTF. CDR3 sequence (DNA): TGTGCCAGTTGGGGGCCAGGAGATGGCTACACCTTC.

This chain links TRBV7-2 with TRBJ1-4; TRBD1 agrees at 9 bases. Losses at the gene ends were 6 bases for V and 5 bases for J; bases not matched to a gene: 4. Germline values: CDR1 SGHTA, CDR2 FQGNSA. This CDR3 region has 14 residues. CDR3 sequence: CASSRQGGNEKLFF. The DNA of the CDR3 is TGTGCCAGCAGTCGACAGGGGGGCAATGAAAAACTGTTTTTT.

V gene TRBV7-9 combines with J gene TRBJ1-6; TRBD1 is a possible D gene (5 bases). The V end was cut by 5 bases, the J end by 4 bases, with 9 bases between. The V gene's germline CDR1 is SEHNR and CDR2 FQNEAQ (reference sequence). CDR3 length: 14 amino acids. The CDR3 reads CASSDGGYNSPLHF. As DNA, the CDR3 is TGTGCCAGCAGCGACGGGGGTTATAATTCACCCCTCCACTTT.

V gene TRBV6-4 combines with J gene TRBJ1-1; the D gene is possibly TRBD1 (5 bases). The V and J ends lost 6 bases and 3 bases respectively, with 11 bases between them. The CDR3 runs to 13 residues. Germline CDR1 MRHNA, CDR2 SNTAGT. Here the CDR3 reads CASSATGYTEAFF. The CDR3 bases are TGTGCCAGCAGCGCCACAGGTTACACTGAAGCTTTCTTT.

The genes are TRBV27 and TRBJ2-1, with 14 bases aligning to TRBD2. This CDR3 spans 13 amino acids. The germline CDR1 and CDR2 sequences are MNHEY and SMNVEV (reference sequence). V shed 8 bases and J 8 bases; nucleotides not matched to a gene: 2. The CDR3 DNA reads TGTGCCAGCCAGGGACTAGCGGGAGATGAGCAGTTCTTC. Residues: CASQGLAGDEQFF.

This chain connects TRBV6-1 to TRBJ2-7; 8 nucleotides agree with TRBD1. V was clipped by 7 bases and J by 3 bases; unmatched bases: 5. The CDR3 length is 13 residues. CDR1 is MNHNS and CDR2 is SASEGT in the germline V gene. The CDR3 protein is CASITTGGYEQYF. Here the CDR3 DNA reads TGTGCCAGCATAACTACAGGGGGCTACGAGCAGTACTTC.